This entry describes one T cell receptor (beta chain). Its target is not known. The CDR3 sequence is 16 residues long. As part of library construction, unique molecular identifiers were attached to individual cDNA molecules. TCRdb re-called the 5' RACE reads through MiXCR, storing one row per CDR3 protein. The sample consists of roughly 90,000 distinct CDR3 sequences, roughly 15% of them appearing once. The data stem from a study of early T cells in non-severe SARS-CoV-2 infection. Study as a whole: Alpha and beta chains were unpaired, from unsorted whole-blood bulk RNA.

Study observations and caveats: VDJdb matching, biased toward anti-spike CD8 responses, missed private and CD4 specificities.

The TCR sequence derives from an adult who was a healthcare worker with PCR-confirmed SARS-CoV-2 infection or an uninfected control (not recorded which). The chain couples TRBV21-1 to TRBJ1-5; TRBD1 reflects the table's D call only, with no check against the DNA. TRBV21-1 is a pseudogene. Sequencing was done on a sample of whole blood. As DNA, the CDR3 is TGTGCCAGCAGCCACCACCTTACAGGGGAAAATCAGCCCCAGCATTTT. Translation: CASSHHLTGENQPQHF.